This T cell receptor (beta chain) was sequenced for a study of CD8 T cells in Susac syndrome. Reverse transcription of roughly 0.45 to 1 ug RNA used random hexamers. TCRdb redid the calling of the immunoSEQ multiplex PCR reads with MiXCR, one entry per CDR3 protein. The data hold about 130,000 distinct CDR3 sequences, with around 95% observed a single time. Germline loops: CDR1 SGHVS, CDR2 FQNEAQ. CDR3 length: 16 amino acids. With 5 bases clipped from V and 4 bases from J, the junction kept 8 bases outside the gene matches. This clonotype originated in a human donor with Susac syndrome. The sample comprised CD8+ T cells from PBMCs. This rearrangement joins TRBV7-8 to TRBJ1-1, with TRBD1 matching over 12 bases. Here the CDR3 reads CASSLGQGAWVTEAFF. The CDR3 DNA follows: TGTGCCAGCAGCCTGGGACAGGGGGCTTGGGTCACTGAAGCTTTCTTT.